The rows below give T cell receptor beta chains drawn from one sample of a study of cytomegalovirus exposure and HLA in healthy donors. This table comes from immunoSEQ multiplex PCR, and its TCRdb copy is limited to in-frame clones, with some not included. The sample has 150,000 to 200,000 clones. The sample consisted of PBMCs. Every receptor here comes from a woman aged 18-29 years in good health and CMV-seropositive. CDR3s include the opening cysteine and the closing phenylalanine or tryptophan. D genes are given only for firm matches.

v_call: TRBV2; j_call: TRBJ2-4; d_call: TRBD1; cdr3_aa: CASSAGGLDIQYF; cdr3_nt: TGTGCCAGCAGCGCAGGGGGCTTGGACATTCAGTACTTC
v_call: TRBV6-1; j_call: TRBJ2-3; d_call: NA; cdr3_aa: CASRNGGIATQYF; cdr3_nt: TGTGCCAGCAGGAATGGCGGTATCGCTACGCAGTATTTT
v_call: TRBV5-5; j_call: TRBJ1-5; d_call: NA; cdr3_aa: CASSLRTQSNGQPQHF; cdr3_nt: TGTGCCAGCAGCTTGCGGACTCAGAGTAATGGTCAGCCCCAGCATTTT
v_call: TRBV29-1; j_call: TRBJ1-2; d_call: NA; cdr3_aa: CSVAFDTGRYGYTF; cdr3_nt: TGCAGCGTTGCCTTTGATACAGGCAGATATGGCTACACCTTC
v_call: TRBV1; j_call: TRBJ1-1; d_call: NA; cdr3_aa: CTSRTGAFF; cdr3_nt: TGCACCAGCCGAACGGGAGCTTTCTTT
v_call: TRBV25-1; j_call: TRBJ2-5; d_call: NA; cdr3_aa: CASNERGGQETQYF; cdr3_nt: TGTGCCAGCAACGAAAGGGGAGGCCAAGAGACCCAGTACTTC
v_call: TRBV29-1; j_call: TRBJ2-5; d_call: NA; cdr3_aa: CSVGSEGYQETQYF; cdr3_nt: TGCAGCGTTGGGTCGGAGGGGTACCAAGAGACCCAGTACTTC
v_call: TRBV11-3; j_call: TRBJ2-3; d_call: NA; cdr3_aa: CASSLGQGSTDTQYF; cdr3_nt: TGTGCCAGCAGCTTAGGCCAGGGGAGCACAGATACGCAGTATTTT
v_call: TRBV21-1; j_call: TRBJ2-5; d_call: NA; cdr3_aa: CASRLGLAGNEETQYF; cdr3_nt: TGTGCCAGCAGGTTAGGTCTGGCGGGGAATGAAGAGACCCAGTACTTC
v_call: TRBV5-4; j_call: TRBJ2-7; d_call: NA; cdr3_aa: CASSHRQRIYEQYF; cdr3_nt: TGTGCCAGCAGCCATCGACAGAGAATCTACGAGCAGTACTTC
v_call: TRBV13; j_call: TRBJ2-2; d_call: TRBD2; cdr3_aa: CASSRPGGGHGTGELFF; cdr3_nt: TGTGCCAGCAGCCGCCCCGGGGGGGGGCATGGCACCGGGGAGCTGTTTTTT
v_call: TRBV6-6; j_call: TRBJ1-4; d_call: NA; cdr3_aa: CASSTDEKLFF; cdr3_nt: TGTGCCAGCAGCACGGATGAAAAACTGTTTTTT
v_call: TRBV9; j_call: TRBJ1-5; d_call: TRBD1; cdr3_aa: CASSVGRTGDQPQHF; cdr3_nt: TGTGCCAGCAGCGTAGGCCGGACAGGGGATCAGCCCCAGCATTTT
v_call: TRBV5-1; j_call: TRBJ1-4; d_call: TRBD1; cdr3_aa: CASSSGQGNEKLFF; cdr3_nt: TGCGCCAGCAGCTCGGGACAGGGGAATGAAAAACTGTTTTTT
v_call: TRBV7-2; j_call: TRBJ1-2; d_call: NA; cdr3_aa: CASSLARRNYGYTF; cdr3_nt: TGTGCCAGCAGCCTCGCCCGGAGGAACTATGGCTACACCTTC
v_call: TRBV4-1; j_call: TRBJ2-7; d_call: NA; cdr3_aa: CASSQKDSLWEQYF; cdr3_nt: TGCGCCAGCAGCCAGAAGGACAGCCTCTGGGAGCAGTACTTC
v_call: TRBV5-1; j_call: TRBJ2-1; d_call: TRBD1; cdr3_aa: CASSLQGEMNEQFF; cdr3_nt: TGCGCCAGCAGCTTACAGGGGGAGATGAATGAGCAGTTCTTC
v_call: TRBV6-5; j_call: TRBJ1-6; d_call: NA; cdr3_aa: CASRPRREVNSPLHF; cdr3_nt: TGTGCCAGCAGACCCCGAAGGGAGGTCAATTCACCCCTCCACTTT
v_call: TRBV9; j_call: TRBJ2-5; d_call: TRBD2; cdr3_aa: CASSVEGTSGGQQYF; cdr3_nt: TGTGCCAGCAGCGTAGAGGGAACTAGCGGGGGTCAGCAGTACTTC
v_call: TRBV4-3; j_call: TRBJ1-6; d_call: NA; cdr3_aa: CASSQDAGLDNSPLHF; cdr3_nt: TGCGCCAGCAGCCAAGACGCGGGACTGGATAATTCACCCCTCCACTTT
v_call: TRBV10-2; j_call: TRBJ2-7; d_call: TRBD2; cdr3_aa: CASSELAGKYEQYF; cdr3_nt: TGCGCCAGCAGTGAGCTAGCGGGTAAATACGAGCAGTACTTC
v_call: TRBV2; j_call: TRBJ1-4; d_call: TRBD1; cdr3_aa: CASSYPTGVATNEKLFF; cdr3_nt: TGTGCCAGCAGTTATCCAACAGGGGTAGCAACTAATGAAAAACTGTTTTTT
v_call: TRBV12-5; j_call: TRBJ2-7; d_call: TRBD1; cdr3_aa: CASGEGQAPYEQYF; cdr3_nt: TGTGCTAGTGGCGAGGGACAGGCGCCCTACGAGCAGTACTTC
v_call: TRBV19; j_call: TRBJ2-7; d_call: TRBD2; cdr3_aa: CASSSASGRYTYEQYF; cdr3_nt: TGTGCCAGTAGTTCCGCTAGCGGGAGGTATACTTACGAGCAGTACTTC
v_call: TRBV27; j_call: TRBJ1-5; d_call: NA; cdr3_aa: CASSSDSGGNQPQHF; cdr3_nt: TGTGCCAGCAGTTCGGACTCAGGCGGCAATCAGCCCCAGCATTTT
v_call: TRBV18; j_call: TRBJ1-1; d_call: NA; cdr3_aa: CASSPPRGTEAFF; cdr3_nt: TGTGCCAGCTCACCACCCAGGGGAACTGAAGCTTTCTTT
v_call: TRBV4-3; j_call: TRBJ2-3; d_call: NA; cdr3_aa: CASGRSTTSTDTQYF; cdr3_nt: TGCGCCAGCGGGAGAAGTACAACGAGCACAGATACGCAGTATTTT
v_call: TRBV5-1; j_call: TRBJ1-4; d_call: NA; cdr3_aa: CASSIGTSLPNEKLFF; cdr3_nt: TGCGCCAGCAGCATTGGGACATCACTCCCTAATGAAAAACTGTTTTTT
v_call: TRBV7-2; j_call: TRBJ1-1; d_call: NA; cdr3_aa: CASSWGGVMNTEAFF; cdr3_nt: TGTGCCAGCAGCTGGGGGGGGGTCATGAACACTGAAGCTTTCTTT
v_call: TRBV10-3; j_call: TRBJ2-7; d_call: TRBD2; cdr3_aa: CAISEGESSGTYEQYF; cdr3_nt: TGTGCCATCAGTGAGGGGGAGTCTAGCGGAACCTACGAACAGTACTTC
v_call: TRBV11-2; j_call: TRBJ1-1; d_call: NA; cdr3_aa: CASSLAQAGNTEAFF; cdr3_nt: TGTGCCAGCAGCTTAGCACAGGCAGGGAACACTGAAGCTTTCTTT
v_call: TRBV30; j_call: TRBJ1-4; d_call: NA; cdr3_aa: CAWRSEKLFF; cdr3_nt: TGTGCCTGGAGGAGTGAAAAACTGTTTTTT
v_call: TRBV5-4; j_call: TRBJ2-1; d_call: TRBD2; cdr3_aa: CASSLASGPYNEQFF; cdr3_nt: TGTGCCAGCAGCTTGGCTAGCGGTCCCTACAATGAGCAGTTCTTC